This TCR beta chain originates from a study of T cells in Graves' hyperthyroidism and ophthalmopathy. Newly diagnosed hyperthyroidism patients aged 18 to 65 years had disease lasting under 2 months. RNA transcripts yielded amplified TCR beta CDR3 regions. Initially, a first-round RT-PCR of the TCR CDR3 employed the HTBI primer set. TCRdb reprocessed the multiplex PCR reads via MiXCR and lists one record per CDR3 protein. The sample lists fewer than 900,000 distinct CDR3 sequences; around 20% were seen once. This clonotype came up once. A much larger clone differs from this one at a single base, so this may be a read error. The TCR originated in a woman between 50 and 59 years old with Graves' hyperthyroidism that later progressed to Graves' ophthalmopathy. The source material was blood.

The CDR3 reads CASRQETLAGNTTYF. CDR3 nucleotide sequence: TGTGCCAGTCGACAGGAGACCTTAGCTGGAAACACCACATATTTT. The J gene is TRBJ1-3, the V gene TRBV2; tentatively, D is TRBD1 (6 bases). Germline values: CDR1 SNHLY, CDR2 FYNNEI. This CDR3 has 15 amino acids.